The entry below describes one T cell receptor (beta chain). Its cognate antigen is unknown. Per the germline V gene, CDR1 is MNHGY and CDR2 is SAAAGT. The CDR3 extends over 12 amino acids. V lost 8 bases and J lost 0, with 7 bases in between. TCRdb keeps only in-frame clones here, not all; method: immunoSEQ multiplex PCR. The table records some 9,200 clones, roughly 24% of them present only once. Sample treatment: randomized to nivolumab then ipilimumab (arm A) or the reverse (arm B). The sample originates from a study of sequential checkpoint blockade in melanoma. Study-level background: Randomization was 1:1 between first-line nivolumab→ipilimumab and ipilimumab→nivolumab. Both treatment sequences were followed by maintenance nivolumab.

The study, taken as a whole, reports: Mutational load did not correlate with tumor T-cell fraction or clonality.

This clonotype originated in a human donor with melanoma. The sample here was tumor tissue (inferred from file names), taken from a patient given nivolumab and ipilimumab in sequence. The rearrangement joins TRBV6-8 to TRBJ1-2; no firm D call. CDR3 sequence reads: CASWDANYGYTF. The CDR3 coding sequence is TGTGCCAGCTGGGATGCTAACTATGGCTACACCTTC.